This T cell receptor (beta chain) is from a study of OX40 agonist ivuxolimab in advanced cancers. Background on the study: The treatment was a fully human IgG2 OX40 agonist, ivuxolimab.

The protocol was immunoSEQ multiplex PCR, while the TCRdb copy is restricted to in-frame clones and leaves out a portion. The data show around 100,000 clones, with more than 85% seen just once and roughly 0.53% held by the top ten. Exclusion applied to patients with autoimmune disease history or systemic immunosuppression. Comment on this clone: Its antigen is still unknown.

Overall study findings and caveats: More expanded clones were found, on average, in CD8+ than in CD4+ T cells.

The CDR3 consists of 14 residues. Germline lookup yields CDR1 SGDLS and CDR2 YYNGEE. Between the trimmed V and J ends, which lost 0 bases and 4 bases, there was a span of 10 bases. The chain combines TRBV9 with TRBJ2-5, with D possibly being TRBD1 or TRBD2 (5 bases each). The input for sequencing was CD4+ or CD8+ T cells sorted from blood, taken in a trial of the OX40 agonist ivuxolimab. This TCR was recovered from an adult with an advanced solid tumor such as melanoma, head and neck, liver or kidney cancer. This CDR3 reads CASSVGQGRETQYF. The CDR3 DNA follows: TGTGCCAGCAGCGTAGGTCAGGGACGAGAGACCCAGTACTTC. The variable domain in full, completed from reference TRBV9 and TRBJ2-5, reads DSGVTQTPKHLITATGQRVTLRCSPRSGDLSVYWYQQSLDQGLQFLIQYYNGEERAKGNILERFSAQQFPDLHSELNLSSLELGDSALYFCASSVGQGRETQYFGPGTRLLVL.